The T cell receptor beta chain under discussion was sequenced for a study of naive and memory T cell subsets. The SP2 primer and nested alpha and beta constant region primers amplified ligated cDNA in four rounds. TCRdb itself ran the UMI-ligation and nested PCR reads through MiXCR, one entry per CDR3 protein. The repertoire holds some 30,000 distinct CDR3 sequences, with about 6.7% as singletons. Losses at the gene ends were 4 bases for V and 7 bases for J; bases not matched to a gene: 7. CDR3 size: 16 residues. Looked up from germline, CDR1 is KGHDR and CDR2 is SFDVKD. Treatment specified: skin biopsy from PPD injection site in Mantoux-positive individual. TCR cDNA received a 3' ligated oligonucleotide that carried a UMI. This clonotype was recorded many times.

The source of this sequence is an adult in good health. Specimen: skin, collected from a tuberculin skin test site. This chain links TRBV24-1 with TRBJ2-1, with 12 bases matching TRBD2. The CDR3 sequence: CATSETSGGTTNEQFF. The CDR3, as DNA: TGTGCCACCAGTGAGACTAGCGGGGGTACCACGAATGAGCAGTTCTTC.